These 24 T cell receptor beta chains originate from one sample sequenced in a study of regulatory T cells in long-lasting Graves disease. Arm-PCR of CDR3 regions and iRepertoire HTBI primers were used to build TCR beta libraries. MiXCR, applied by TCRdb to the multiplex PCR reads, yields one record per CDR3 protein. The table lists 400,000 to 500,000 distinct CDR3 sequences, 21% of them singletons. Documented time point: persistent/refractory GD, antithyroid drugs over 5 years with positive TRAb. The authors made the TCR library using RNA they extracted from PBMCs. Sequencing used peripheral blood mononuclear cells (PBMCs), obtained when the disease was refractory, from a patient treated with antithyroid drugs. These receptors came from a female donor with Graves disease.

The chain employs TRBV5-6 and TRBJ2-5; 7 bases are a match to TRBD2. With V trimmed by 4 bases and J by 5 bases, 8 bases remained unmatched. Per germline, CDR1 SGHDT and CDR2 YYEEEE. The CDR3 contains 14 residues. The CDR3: CASSNGLVGETQYF. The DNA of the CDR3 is TGTGCCAGCAGCAACGGACTAGTTGGGGAGACCCAGTACTTC. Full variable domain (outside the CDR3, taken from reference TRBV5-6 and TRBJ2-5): DAGVTQSPTHLIKTRGQQVTLRCSPKSGHDTVSWYQQALGQGPQFIFQYYEEEERQRGNFPDRFSGHQFPNYSSELNVNALLLGDSALYLCASSNGLVGETQYFGPGTRLLVL.

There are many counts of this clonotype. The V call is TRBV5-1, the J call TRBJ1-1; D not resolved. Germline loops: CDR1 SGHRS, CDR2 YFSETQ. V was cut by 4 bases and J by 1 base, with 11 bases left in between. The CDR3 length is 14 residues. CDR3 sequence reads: CASSVTGENTEAFF. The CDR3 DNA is TGCGCCAGCAGCGTTACCGGGGAGAACACTGAAGCTTTCTTT.

The CDR3, as DNA: TGTGCCAGCAGCCAACTTCTAGCGGGATCATACGAGCAGTACTTC. Translated: CASSQLLAGSYEQYF. The chain joins TRBV4-2 to TRBJ2-7; 9 positions agree with TRBD2. The V gene end was trimmed by 2 bases and the J gene end by 4 bases; junction bases not matched to a gene: 6. This CDR3 is built from 15 residues. Germline CDR1 reads LGHNA; CDR2 reads YNFKEQ.

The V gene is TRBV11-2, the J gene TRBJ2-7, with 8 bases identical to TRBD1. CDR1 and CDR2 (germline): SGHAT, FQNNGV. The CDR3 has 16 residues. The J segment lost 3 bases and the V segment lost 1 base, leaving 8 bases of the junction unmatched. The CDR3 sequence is CASSLVVGQGLYEQYF. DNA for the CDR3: TGTGCCAGCAGCTTAGTAGTTGGACAGGGCCTCTACGAGCAGTACTTC.

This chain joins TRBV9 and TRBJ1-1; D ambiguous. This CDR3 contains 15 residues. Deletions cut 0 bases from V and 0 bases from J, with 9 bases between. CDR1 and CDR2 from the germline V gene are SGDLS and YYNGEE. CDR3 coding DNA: TGTGCCAGCAGCGTAGACGGGGTGGTGAACACTGAAGCTTTCTTT. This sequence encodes CASSVDGVVNTEAFF.

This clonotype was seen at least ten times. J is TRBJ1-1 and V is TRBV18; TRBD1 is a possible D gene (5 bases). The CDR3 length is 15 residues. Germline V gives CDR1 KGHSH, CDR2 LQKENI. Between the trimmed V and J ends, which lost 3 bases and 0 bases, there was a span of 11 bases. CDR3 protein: CASSPAGTVNTEAFF. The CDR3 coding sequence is TGTGCCAGCTCACCGGCCGGGACTGTGAACACTGAAGCTTTCTTT.

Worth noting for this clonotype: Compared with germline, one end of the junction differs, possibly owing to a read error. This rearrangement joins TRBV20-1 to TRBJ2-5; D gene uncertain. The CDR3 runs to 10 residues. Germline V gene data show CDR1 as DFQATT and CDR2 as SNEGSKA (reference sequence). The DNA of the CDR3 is TGTAGTGCTAGACGACAGACCCAGTACTTC. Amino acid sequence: CSARRQTQYF.

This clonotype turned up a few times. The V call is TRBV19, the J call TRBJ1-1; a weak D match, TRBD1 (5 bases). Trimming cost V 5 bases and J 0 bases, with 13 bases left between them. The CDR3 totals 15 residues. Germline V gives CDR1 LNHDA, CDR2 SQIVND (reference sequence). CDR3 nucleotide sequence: TGTGCCAGTAGTGCCAGGGTACCCTTGAACACTGAAGCTTTCTTT. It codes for CASSARVPLNTEAFF.

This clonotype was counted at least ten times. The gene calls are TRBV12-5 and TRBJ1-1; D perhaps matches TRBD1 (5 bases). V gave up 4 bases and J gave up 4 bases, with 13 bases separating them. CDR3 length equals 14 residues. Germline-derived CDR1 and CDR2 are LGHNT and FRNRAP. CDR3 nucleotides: TGTGCTAGTGGTTCGGGGCGGGGTGGCACTGAAGCTTTCTTT. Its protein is CASGSGRGGTEAFF.

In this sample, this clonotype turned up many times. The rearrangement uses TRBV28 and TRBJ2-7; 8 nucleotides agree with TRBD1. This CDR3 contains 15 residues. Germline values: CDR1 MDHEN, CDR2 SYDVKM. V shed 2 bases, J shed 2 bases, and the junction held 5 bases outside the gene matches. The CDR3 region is CASSLGTGPTYEQYF. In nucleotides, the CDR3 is TGTGCCAGCAGTTTAGGGACAGGTCCTACCTACGAGCAGTACTTC.

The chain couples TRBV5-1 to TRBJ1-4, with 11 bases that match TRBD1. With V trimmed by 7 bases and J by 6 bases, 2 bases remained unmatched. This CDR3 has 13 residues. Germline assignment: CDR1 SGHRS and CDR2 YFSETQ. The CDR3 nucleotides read TGCGCCAGCCGGGACAGGGGGGATGAAAAACTGTTTTTT. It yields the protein CASRDRGDEKLFF.

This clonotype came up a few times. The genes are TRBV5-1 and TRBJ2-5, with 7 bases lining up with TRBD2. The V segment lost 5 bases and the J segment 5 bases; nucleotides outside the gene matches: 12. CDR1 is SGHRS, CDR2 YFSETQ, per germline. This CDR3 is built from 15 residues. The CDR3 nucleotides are TGCGCCAGCAGATCGTCAGTGGGGGGGATCGAGACCCAGTACTTC. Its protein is CASRSSVGGIETQYF. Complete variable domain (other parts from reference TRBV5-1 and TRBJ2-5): KAGVTQTPRYLIKTRGQQVTLSCSPISGHRSVSWYQQTPGQGLQFLFEYFSETQRNKGNFPGRFSGRQFSNSRSEMNVSTLELGDSALYLCASRSSVGGIETQYFGPGTRLLVL.

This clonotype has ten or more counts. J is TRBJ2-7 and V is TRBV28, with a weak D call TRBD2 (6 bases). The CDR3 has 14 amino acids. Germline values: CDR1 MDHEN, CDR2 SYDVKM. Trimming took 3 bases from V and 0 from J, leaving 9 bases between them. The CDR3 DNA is TGTGCCAGCAGTTTTTTCGGGAGCTCCTACGAGCAGTACTTC. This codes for CASSFFGSSYEQYF.

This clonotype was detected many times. The CDR3 nucleotides read TGTGCCAGCAGTTTATCGGAGAACCCGATGAACACTGAAGCTTTCTTT. This translates into CASSLSENPMNTEAFF. The chain uses TRBV27 and TRBJ1-1; no clear D. This CDR3 spans 16 amino acids. V was shortened by 0 bases and J by 0 bases, with 11 bases between the two germline ends. Germline assignment: CDR1 MNHEY and CDR2 SMNVEV (reference sequence).

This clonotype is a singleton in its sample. The CDR3 sequence is CASSPETSGWYNEQFF. The CDR3 nucleotides are TGTGCCAGCTCACCGGAGACTAGCGGGTGGTACAATGAGCAGTTCTTC. V gene TRBV18 combines with J gene TRBJ2-1, with 10 bases matching TRBD2. CDR3 length: 16 amino acids. The V gene's germline CDR1 is KGHSH and CDR2 LQKENI. Trimming removed 3 bases from V and 4 bases from J; junction bases left unmatched: 6. The variable domain in full, completed from reference TRBV18 and TRBJ2-1, reads NAGVMQNPRHLVRRRGQEARLRCSPMKGHSHVYWYRQLPEEGLKFMVYLQKENIIDESGMPKERFSAEFPKEGPSILRIQQVVRGDSAAYFCASSPETSGWYNEQFFGPGTRLTVL.

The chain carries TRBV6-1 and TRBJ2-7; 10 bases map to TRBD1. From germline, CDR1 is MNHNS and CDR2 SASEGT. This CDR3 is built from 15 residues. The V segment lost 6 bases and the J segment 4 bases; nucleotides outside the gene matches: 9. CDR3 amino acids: CASRPDRGPGYEQYF. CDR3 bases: TGTGCCAGCAGACCAGACAGGGGGCCCGGTTACGAGCAGTACTTC.

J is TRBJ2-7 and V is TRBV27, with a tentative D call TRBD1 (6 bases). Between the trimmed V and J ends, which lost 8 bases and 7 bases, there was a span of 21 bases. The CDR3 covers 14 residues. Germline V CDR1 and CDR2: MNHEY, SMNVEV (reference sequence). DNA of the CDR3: TGTGCCAGCGGCACAGGGTTGGCTGGAGGAGAGCAGTACTTC. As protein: CASGTGLAGGEQYF.

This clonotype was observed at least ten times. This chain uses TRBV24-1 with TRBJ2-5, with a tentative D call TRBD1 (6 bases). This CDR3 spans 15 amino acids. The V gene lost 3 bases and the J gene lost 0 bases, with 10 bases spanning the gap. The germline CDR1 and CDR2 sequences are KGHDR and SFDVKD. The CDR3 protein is CATSDPQGYQETQYF. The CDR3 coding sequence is TGTGCCACCAGTGATCCCCAGGGGTACCAAGAGACCCAGTACTTC.

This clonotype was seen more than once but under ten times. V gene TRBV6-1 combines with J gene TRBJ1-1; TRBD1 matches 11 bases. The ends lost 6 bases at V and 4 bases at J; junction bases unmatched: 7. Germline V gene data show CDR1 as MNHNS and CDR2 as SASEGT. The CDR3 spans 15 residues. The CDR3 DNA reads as TGTGCCAGCAGAGCGGACAGGGGGCGGATCACTGAAGCTTTCTTT. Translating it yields CASRADRGRITEAFF.

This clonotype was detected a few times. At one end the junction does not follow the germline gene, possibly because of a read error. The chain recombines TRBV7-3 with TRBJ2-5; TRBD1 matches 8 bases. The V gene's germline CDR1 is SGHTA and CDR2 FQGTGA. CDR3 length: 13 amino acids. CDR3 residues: CASSRTGQEAQYF. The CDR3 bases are TGTGCCAGCAGCCGGACAGGGCAAGAGGCCCAGTACTTC.

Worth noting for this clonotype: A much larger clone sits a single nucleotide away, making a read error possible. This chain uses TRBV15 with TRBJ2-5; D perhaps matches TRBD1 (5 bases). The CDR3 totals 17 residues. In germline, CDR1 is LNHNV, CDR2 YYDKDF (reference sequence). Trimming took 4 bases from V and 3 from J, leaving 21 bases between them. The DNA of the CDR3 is TGTGCCACCAGCAAGGGGTGGGGTGTTTCCCTAAAAGAGACCCAGTACTTC. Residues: CATSKGWGVSLKETQYF.

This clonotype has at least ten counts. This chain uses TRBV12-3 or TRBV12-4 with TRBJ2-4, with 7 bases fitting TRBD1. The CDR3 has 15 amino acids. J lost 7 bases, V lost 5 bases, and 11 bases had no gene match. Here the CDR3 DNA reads TGTGCCAGCAGTCGTACAGGGGATTCTTCGAACATTCAGTACTTC. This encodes CASSRTGDSSNIQYF.

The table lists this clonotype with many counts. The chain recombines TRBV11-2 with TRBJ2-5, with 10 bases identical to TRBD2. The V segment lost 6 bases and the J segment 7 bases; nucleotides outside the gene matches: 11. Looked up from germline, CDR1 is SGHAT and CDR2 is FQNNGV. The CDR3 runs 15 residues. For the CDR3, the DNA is TGTGCCAGCAGAGGGGCTAGCGGGAGTTCTGGGACCCAGTACTTC. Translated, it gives CASRGASGSSGTQYF.

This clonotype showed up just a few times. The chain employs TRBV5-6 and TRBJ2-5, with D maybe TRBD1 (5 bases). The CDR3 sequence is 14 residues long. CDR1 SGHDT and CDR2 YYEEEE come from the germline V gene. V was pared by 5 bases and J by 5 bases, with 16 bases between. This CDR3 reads CASSIMQGGETQYF. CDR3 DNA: TGTGCCAGCAGTATTATGCAGGGTGGGGAGACCCAGTACTTC.